Below, one T cell receptor (beta chain) is given with its context. Its antigen is not known. The record originates from a study of graft-versus-host responses after intestinal transplantation. Study details: Transplants were multivisceral, liver-intestinal, or isolated intestinal.

Data came from immunoSEQ multiplex PCR; TCRdb stores just in-frame clones and leaves some out. The table shows just over 85,000 clones, with under 95% occurring only once. Study-wide results and limits: GvH clonotypes were identified within recipient marrow, with a subset emerging first in ileum or blood.

The clonotype was recovered from a human donor who was the organ donor for an intestinal transplant. The material was unstimulated CD8+ T cells sorted from spleen or lymph node cells, obtained before transplant.

DNA of the CDR3: TGTGCCAGCAGTCCGACCGGGGCCTACGAGCAGTACTTC. This encodes CASSPTGAYEQYF. The rearrangement uses TRBV28 and TRBJ2-7, with D perhaps TRBD2 (5 bases). Between the trimmed V and J ends, which lost 5 bases and 2 bases, there was a span of 10 bases. The CDR3 is 13 residues long. Germline CDR1 and CDR2: MDHEN and SYDVKM.